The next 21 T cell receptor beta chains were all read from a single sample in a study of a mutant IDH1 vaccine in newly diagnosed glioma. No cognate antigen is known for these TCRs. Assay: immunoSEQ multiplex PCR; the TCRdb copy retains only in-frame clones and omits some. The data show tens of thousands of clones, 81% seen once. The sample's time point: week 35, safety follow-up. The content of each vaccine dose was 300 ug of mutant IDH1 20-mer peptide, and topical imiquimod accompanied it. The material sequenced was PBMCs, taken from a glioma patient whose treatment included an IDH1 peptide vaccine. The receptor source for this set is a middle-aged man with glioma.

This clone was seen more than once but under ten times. CDR3 bases: TGTGCCAGTAGTCGGACCCTATCCAATGAGCAGTTCTTC. It yields the protein CASSRTLSNEQFF. The genes are TRBV19 and TRBJ2-1, with D uncertain. This CDR3 is built from 13 residues. CDR1 and CDR2 (germline): LNHDA, SQIVND (reference sequence). V was trimmed by 5 bases and J by 6 bases, leaving 11 bases between them.

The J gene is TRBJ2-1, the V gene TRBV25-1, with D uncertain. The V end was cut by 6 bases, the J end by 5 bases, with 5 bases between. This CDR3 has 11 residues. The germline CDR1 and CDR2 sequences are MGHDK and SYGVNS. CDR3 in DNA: TGTGCCAGCAGGGAACACAATGAGCAGTTCTTC. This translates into CASREHNEQFF.

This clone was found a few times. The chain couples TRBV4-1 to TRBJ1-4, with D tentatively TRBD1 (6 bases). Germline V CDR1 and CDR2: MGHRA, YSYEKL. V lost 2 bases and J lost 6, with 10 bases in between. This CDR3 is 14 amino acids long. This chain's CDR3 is CASSQRGGDEKLFF. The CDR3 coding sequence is TGCGCCAGCAGCCAAAGGGGGGGGGATGAAAAACTGTTTTTT.

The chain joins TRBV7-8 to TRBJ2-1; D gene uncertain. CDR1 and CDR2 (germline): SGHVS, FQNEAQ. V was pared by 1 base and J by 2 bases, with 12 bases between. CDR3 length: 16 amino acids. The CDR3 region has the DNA TGTGCCAGCAGCTTAGTAGGGAATCAACCCTACAATGAGCAGTTCTTC. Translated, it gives CASSLVGNQPYNEQFF.

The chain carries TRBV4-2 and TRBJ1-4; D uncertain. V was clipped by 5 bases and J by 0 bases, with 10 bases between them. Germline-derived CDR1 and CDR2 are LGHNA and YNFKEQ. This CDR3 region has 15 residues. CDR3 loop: CASSGGEATNEKLFF. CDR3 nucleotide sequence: TGTGCCAGCAGCGGAGGAGAGGCAACTAATGAAAAACTGTTTTTT.

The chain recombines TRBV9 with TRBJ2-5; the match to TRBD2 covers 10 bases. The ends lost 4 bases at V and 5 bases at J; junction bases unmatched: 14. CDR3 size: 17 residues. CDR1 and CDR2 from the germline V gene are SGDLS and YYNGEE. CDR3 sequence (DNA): TGTGCCAGCAGCCCTCGGGGAAGCGGGGGGGGTTTTGAGACCCAGTACTTC. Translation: CASSPRGSGGGFETQYF.

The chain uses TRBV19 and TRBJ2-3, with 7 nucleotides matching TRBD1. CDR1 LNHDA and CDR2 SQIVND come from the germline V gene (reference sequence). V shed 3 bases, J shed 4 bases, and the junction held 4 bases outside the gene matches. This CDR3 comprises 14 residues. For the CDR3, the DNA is TGTGCCAGTAGTATCCACAGGGGCGCAGATACGCAGTATTTT. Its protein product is CASSIHRGADTQYF.

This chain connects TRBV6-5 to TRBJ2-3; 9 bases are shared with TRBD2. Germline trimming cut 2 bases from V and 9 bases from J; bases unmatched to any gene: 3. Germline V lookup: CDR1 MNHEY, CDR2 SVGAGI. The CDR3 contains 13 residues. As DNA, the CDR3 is TGTGCCAGCAGTTACCCGGGACTAGCAACGCAGTATTTT. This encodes CASSYPGLATQYF.

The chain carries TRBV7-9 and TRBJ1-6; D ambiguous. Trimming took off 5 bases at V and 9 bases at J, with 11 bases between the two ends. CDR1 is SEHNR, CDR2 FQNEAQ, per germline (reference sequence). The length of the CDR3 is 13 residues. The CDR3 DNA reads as TGTGCCAGCAGCATGTTGGGAGGTTCACCCCTCCACTTT. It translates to CASSMLGGSPLHF.

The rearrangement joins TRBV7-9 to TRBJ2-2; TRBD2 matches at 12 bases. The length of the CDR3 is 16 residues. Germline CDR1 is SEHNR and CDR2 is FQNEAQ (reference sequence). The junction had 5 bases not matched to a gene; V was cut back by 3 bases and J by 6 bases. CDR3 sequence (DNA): TGTGCCAGCAGCTTTTGGACTAGCGGGAATCCCGGGGAGCTGTTTTTT. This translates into CASSFWTSGNPGELFF.

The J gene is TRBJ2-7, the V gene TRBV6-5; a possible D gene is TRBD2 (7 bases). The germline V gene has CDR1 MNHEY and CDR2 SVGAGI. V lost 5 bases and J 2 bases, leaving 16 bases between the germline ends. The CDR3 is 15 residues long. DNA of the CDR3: TGTGCCAGCAGTCCAAGGGGAGGGGGAGCCTACGAGCAGTACTTC. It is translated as CASSPRGGGAYEQYF.

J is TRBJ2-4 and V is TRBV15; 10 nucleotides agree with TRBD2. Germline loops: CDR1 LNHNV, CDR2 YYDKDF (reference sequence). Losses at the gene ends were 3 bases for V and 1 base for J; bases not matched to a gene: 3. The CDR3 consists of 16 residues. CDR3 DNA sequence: TGTGCCACCAGCAGGTCTAGCGGGGGCGCCAAAAACATTCAGTACTTC. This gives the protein CATSRSSGGAKNIQYF.

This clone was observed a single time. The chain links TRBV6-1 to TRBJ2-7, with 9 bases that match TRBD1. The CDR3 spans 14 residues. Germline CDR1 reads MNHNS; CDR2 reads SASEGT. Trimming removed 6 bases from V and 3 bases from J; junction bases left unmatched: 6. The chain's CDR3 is CASRNRGLNYEQYF. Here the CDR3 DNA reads TGTGCCAGCAGGAACAGGGGGCTCAACTACGAGCAGTACTTC.

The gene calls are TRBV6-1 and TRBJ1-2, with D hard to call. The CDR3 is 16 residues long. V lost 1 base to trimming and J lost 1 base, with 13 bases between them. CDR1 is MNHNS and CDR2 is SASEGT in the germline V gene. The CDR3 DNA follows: TGTGCCAGCAGTGAAGTGGTGACAAGATATAACTATGGCTACACCTTC. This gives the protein CASSEVVTRYNYGYTF.

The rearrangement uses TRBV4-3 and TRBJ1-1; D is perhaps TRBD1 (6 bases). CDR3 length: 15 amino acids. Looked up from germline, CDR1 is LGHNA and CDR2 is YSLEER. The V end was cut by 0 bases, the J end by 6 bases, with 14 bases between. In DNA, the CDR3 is TGCGCCAGCAGCCAAGAGGGTACAGGGACCGCTGAAGCTTTCTTT. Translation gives CASSQEGTGTAEAFF.

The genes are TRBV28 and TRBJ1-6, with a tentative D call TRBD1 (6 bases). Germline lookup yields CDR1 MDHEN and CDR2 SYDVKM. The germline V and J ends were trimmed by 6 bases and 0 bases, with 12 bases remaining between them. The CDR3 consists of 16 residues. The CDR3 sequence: CASRPTGSSYNSPLHF. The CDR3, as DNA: TGTGCCAGCAGGCCTACAGGGAGCTCCTATAATTCACCCCTCCACTTT.

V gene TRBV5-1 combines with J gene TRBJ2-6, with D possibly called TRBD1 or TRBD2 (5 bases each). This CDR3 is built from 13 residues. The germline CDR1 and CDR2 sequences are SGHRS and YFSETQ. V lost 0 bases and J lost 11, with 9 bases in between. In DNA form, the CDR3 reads TGCGCCAGCAGCTTGGGGGGGTCCGACGTCCTGACTTTC. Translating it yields CASSLGGSDVLTF.

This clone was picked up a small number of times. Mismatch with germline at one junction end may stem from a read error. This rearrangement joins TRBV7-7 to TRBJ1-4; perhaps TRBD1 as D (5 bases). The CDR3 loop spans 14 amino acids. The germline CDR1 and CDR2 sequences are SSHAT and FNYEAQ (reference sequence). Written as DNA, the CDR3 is TGTGCTAGCAGCTCGGGGGAAGGGAATGAAAAACTGTTTTTT. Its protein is CASSSGEGNEKLFF.

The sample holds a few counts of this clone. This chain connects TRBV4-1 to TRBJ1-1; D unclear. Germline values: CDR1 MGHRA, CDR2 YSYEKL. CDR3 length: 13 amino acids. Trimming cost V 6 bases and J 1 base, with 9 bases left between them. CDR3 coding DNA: TGCGCCAGCAGAAGTCGGGGGAACACTGAAGCTTTCTTT. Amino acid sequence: CASRSRGNTEAFF.

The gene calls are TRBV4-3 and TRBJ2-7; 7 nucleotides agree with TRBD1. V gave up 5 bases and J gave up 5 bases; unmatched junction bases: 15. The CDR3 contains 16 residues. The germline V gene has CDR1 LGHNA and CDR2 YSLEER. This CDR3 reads CASSTGQKPSRDEQYF. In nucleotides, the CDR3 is TGCGCCAGCAGCACGGGACAGAAACCTTCTCGGGACGAGCAGTACTTC.

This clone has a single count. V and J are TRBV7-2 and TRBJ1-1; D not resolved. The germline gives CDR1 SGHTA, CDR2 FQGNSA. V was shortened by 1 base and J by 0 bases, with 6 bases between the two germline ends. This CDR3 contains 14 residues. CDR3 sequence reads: CASSLDSMNTEAFF. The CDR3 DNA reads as TGTGCCAGCAGCTTAGACAGCATGAACACTGAAGCTTTCTTT. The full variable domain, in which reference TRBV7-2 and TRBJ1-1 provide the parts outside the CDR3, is GAGVSQSPSNKVTEKGKDVELRCDPISGHTALYWYRQSLGQGLEFLIYFQGNSAPDKSGLPSDRFSAERTGGSVSTLTIQRTQQEDSAVYLCASSLDSMNTEAFFGQGTRLTVV.